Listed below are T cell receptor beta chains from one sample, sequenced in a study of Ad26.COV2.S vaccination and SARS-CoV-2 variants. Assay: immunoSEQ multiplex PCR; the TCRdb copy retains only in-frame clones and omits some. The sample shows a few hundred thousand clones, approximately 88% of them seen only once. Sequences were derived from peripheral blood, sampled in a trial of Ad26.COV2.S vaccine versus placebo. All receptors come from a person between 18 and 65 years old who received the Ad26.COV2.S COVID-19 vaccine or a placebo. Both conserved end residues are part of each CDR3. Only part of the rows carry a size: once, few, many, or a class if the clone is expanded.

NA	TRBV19	CASRYFKRDYEQYF
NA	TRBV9	CASSLNPGWGDGGGYTF
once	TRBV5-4	CASSHDGILQETQYF
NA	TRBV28	CASRTTGVEQFF
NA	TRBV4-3	CASSQDRGNQPQHF
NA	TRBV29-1	CSVEVADYEQYF
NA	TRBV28	CASSTPSDDRLFGNF
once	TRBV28	CASRPPIEVGASYDEQYF
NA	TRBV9	CASSASGGETQYF
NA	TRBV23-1	CASSQLRQGLSGANVLTF
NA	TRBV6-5	CASSSHHRDSYGYTF
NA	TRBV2	CASSEFRVSGANVLTF
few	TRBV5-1	CASQLPGVEVTEAFF
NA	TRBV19	CASSTGTGGYEQYF
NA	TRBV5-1	CASSLLAEPYNEQFF
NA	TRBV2	CASGGQGAPTGELFF
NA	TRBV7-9	CASSLGEFQGSKTEAFF
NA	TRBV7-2	CASSLRGGADTGELFF
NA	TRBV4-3	CASSPVTGVEAFF
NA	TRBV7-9	CASSLAGGPAYNEQFF
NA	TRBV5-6	CASSLGTSGNTIYF
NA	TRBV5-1	CASSLGGGGGEQYF
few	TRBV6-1	CASSGTGASGANVLTF
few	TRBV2	CASSEGQGAWDEQFF
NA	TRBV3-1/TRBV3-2	CASSQGPLIERNSPLHF
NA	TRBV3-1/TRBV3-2	CASSLDHPGGTEAFF
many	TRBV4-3	CASSQASGTSGGASDTQYF
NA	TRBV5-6	CASSSPGGGNTIYF
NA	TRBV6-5	CASSWTGLNTGELFF
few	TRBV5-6	CASLVIGTLYGYTF